A selection of T cell receptor beta chains follows, all from one sample in a study of CD8+CD57+ T cells in acquired aplastic anemia. TCRdb recomputed calls from the reads with MiXCR, one row per CDR3 protein. The sample shows some 150,000 distinct CDR3 sequences, 41% of them seen only once. Sequencing was done on a sample of sorted CD4+, CD8+, or CD8+CD57+ T cells (not recorded which) from PBMCs. These receptors were collected from a human donor in good health, serving as a control. CDR3s leave out the opening cysteine and the closing phenylalanine or tryptophan. Some rows mark clone size as missing; the rest say once, few, many or name a class of expanded clone.

V,size,J,CDR3
TRBV9,-,TRBJ1-6,AGSVDIGERSPLH
TRBV5-1,-,TRBJ1-2,ASSLAGGTDYGYT
TRBV20-1,many,TRBJ2-3,SAPGQMSTDTQY
TRBV7-9,few,TRBJ2-7,ASSPGQEQY
TRBV4-2,many,TRBJ2-3,ASSPPASQIRTVRRDTQY
TRBV5-1,many,TRBJ2-1,ASRLPQSNEQF
TRBV7-3,-,TRBJ2-1,ASSSPGQGLNNEQF
TRBV9,-,TRBJ2-1,ASSVGGAQSSYNEQF
TRBV20-1,many,TRBJ1-2,SARDPRTGDGYT
TRBV4-1,-,TRBJ2-7,ASSQDVTSADYEQY
TRBV5-1,many,TRBJ2-1,ASSLGTSGRREQF
TRBV18,-,TRBJ1-6,ASSFIQGSETYNSPLH
TRBV30,few,TRBJ2-2,AWSVQSTGELF
TRBV11-2,-,TRBJ1-3,ASSPALGPNTIY
TRBV29-1,many,TRBJ2-7,SVVPSNSYEQY
TRBV6-1,many,TRBJ2-1,VTGTSNEQF
TRBV5-1,many,TRBJ2-3,ASSRSGGSTDTQY
TRBV5-1,many,TRBJ2-5,ASSGGQGGETQY
TRBV28,many,TRBJ2-7,ASVKVTYEQY
TRBV4-2,many,TRBJ1-2,ASSQVGDRELRGYT
TRBV2,-,TRBJ1-1,ASSEGQEAF
TRBV18,few,TRBJ1-1,ASSPGANNEAF
TRBV2,once,TRBJ1-1,ASSEGDRGDAEAF
TRBV10-2,many,TRBJ2-1,ASSLPGTSGANEQF
TRBV18,-,TRBJ1-3,ASSLTSQTSGNTIY
TRBV10-2,once,TRBJ2-2,ASRTSLGTGELF
TRBV10-3,few,TRBJ2-7,AIMTTGAYEQY
TRBV2,many,TRBJ2-7,ASSEVQGAYEQY
TRBV29-1,few,TRBJ1-2,SAGTGNVNGYT
TRBV5-1,-,TRBJ2-2,ASSPRGTRNTGELF
TRBV30,few,TRBJ1-1,AWSVLFGSRGTEAF
TRBV20-1,-,TRBJ2-1,SASGTSGGASSSYNEQF
TRBV12-3/TRBV12-4,many,TRBJ1-1,ASSVDRGTEAF
TRBV15,-,TRBJ1-3,ATSRTGTGNTIY
TRBV6-4,many,TRBJ2-7,ASSDSLIPDSYEQY
TRBV6-4,many,TRBJ2-7,ASSEDRGYEQY
TRBV7-8,-,TRBJ2-1,ASSLGQNNEQF
TRBV7-9,many,TRBJ2-3,ASSWTGATDTQY
TRBV19,many,TRBJ1-1,ASSLGLMNTEAF
TRBV20-1,-,TRBJ2-7,SARDGTDDSYEQY
TRBV20-1,many,TRBJ1-2,SQGAENYGYT
TRBV9,many,TRBJ1-1,ASSEIRGTYTEAF
TRBV30,many,TRBJ2-7,AWSVLTSGPGEQY
TRBV6-6,many,TRBJ1-1,ASSYPRQGGSTEAF
TRBV5-1,many,TRBJ1-2,ASSYWAGRHGYT
TRBV5-6,once,TRBJ2-3,ASSLFLQGTEDTDTQY
TRBV3-1,many,TRBJ1-2,ASSQATTNYGYT
TRBV30,-,TRBJ1-3,AWTRVGHRSGNTIY
TRBV5-1,many,TRBJ2-1,ASSRLAGGQYNEQF
TRBV7-9,many,TRBJ1-1,ASSPSGSGTAAF
TRBV10-2,many,TRBJ2-5,ASSATGEKETQY
TRBV4-1,many,TRBJ2-1,ASSQDKGLAPF
TRBV19,many,TRBJ1-5,ASRLGGQINQPQH
TRBV15,-,TRBJ2-6,ATSRRQGASGANVLT
TRBV12-3/TRBV12-4,many,TRBJ2-3,ASSFFGGSTDTQY